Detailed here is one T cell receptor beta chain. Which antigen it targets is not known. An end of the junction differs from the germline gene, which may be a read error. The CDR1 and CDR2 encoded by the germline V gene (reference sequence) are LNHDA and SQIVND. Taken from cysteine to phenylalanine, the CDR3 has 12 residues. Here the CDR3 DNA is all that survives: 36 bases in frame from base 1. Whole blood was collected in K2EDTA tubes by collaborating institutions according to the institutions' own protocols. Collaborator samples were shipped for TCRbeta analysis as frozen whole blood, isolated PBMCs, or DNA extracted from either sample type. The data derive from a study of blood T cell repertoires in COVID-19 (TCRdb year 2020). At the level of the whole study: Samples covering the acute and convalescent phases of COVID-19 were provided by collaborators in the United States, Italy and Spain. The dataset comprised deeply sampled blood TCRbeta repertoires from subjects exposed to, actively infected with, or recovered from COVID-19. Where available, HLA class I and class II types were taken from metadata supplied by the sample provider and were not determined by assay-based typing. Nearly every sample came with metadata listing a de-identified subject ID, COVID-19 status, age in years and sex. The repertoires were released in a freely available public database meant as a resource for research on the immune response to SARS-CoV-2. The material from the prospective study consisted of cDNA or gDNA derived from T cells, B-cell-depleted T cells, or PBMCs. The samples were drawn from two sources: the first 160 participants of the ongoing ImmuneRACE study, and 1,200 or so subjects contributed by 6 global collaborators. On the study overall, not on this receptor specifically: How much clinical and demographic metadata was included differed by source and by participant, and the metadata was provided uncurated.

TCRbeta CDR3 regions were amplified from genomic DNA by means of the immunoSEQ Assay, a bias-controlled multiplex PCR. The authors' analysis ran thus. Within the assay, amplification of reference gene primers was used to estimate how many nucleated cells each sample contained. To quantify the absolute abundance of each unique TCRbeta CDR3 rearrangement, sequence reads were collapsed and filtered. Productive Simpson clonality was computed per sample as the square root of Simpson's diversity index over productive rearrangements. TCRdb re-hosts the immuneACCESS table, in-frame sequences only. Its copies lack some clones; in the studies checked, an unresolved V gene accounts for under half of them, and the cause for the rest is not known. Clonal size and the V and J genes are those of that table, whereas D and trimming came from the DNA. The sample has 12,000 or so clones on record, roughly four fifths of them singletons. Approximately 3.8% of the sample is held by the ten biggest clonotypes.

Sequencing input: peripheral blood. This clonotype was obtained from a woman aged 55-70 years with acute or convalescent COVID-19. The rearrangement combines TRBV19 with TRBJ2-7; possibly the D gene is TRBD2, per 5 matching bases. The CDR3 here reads CASSILRGEQYF. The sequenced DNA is TGTGCCAGCAGTATCCTCCGGGGCGAGCAGTACTTC. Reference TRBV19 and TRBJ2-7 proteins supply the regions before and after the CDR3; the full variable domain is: DGGITQSPKYLFRKEGQNVTLSCEQNLNHDAMYWYRQDPGQGLRLIYYSQIVNDFQKGDIAEGYSVSREKKESFPLTVTSAQKNPTAFYLCASSILRGEQYFGPGTRLTVT.